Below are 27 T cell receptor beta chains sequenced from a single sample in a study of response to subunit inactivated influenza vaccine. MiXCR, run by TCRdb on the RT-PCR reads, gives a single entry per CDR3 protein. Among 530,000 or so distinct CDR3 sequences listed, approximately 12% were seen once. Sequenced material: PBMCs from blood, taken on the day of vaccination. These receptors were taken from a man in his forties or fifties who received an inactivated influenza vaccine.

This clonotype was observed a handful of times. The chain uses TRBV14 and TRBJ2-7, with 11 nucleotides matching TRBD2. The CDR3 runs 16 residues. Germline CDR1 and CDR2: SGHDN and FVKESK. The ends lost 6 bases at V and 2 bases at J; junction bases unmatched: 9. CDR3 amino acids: CASRQSGTSGAYEQYF. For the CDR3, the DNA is TGTGCCAGCAGACAATCCGGGACTAGCGGAGCCTACGAGCAGTACTTC.

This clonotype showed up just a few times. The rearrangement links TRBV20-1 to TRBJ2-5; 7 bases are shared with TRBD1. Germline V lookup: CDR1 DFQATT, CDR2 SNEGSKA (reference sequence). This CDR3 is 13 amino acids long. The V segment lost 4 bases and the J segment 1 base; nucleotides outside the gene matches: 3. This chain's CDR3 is CSAISGGQETQYF. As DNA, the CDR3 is TGCAGTGCTATCTCAGGGGGCCAAGAGACCCAGTACTTC.

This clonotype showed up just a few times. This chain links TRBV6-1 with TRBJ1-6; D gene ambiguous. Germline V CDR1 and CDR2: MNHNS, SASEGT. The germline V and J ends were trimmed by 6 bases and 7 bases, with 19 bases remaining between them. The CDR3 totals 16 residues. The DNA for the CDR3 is TGTGCCAGCAGCTCCTACTTCGACATGGGCAATTCACCCCTCCACTTT. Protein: CASSSYFDMGNSPLHF.

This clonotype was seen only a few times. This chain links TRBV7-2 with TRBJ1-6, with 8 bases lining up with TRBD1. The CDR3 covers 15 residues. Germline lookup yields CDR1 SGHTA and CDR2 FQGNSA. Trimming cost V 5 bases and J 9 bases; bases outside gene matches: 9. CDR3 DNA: TGTGCCAGCAGCCCAAGGACAGGGAGTGGTTCACCCCTCCACTTT. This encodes CASSPRTGSGSPLHF.

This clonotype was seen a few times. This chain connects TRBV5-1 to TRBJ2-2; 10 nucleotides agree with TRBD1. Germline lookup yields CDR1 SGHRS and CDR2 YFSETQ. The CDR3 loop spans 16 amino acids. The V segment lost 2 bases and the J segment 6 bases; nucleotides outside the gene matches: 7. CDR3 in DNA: TGCGCCAGCAGCTTCTACCGGGACAGGGGCCCCGGGGAGCTGTTTTTT. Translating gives CASSFYRDRGPGELFF.

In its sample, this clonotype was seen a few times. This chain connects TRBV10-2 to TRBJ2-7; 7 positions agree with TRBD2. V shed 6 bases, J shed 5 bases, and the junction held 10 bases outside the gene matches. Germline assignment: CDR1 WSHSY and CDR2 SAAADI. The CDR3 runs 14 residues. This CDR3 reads CASSGAERDDEQYF. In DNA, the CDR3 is TGCGCCAGCAGCGGGGCTGAGCGGGACGACGAGCAGTACTTC.

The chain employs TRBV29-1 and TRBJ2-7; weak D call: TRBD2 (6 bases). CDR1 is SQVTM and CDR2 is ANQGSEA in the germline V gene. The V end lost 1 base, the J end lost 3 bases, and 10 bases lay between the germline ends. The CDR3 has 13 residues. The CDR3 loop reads CSVEGQEGYEQYF. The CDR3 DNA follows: TGCAGCGTTGAAGGGCAGGAGGGCTACGAGCAGTACTTC.

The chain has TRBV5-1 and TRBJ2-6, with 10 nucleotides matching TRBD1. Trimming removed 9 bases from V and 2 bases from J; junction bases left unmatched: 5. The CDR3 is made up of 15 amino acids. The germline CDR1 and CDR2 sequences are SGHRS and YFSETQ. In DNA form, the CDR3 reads TGCGCCACCCGACAGGGGGCGGCTGGGGCCAACGTCCTGACTTTC. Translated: CATRQGAAGANVLTF.

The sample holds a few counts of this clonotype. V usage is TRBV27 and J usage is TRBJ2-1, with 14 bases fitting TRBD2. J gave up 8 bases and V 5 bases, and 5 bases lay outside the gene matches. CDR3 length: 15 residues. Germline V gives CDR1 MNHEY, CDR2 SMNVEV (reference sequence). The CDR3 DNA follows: TGTGCCAGCAGTCTAGGGACTAGCGGGAGATATGAGCAGTTCTTC. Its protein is CASSLGTSGRYEQFF.

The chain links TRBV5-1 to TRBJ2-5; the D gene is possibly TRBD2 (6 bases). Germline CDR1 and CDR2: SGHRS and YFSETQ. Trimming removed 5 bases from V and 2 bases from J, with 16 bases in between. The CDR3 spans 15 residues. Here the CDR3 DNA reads TGCGCCAGCAGTCAGTTCCGGGGGTCTCAAGAGACCCAGTACTTC. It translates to CASSQFRGSQETQYF.

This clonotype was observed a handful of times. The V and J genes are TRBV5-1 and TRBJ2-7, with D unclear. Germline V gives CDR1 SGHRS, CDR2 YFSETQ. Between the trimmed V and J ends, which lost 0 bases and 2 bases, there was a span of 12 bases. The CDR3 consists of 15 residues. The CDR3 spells CASSLASMGPYEQYF. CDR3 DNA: TGCGCCAGCAGCTTGGCCTCTATGGGCCCCTACGAGCAGTACTTC. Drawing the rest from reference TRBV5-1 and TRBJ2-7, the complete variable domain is KAGVTQTPRYLIKTRGQQVTLSCSPISGHRSVSWYQQTPGQGLQFLFEYFSETQRNKGNFPGRFSGRQFSNSRSEMNVSTLELGDSALYLCASSLASMGPYEQYFGPGTRLTVT.

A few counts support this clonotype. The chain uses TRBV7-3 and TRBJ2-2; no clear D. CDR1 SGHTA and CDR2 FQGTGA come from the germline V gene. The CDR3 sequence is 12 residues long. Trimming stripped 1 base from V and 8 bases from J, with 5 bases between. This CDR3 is CASSLNRGELFF. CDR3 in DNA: TGTGCCAGCAGCTTAAACCGGGGGGAGCTGTTTTTT.

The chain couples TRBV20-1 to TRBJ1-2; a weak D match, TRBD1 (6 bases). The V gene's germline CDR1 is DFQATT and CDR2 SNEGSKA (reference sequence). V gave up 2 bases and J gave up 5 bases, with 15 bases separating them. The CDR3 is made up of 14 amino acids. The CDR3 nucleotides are TGCAGTGCTAGACCCGAACAGGGTTATTATGGCTACACCTTC. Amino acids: CSARPEQGYYGYTF.

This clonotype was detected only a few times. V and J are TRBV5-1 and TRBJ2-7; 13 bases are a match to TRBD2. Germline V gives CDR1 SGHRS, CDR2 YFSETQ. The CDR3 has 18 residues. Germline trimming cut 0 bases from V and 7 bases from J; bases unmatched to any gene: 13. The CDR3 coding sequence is TGCGCCAGCAGCTTGGCCGTGACTAGCGGGGGGACCGCCCGGGAGCAGTACTTC. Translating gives CASSLAVTSGGTAREQYF.

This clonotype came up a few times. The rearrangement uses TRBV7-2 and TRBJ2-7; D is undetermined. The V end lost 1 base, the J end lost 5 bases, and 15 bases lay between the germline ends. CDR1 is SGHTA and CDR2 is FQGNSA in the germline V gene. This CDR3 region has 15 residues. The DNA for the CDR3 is TGTGCCAGCAGCTTAGTGGCTATTTCTTCGGACGAGCAGTACTTC. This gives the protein CASSLVAISSDEQYF. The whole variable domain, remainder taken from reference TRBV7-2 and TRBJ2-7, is GAGVSQSPSNKVTEKGKDVELRCDPISGHTALYWYRQSLGQGLEFLIYFQGNSAPDKSGLPSDRFSAERTGGSVSTLTIQRTQQEDSAVYLCASSLVAISSDEQYFGPGTRLTVT.

The chain's CDR3 is CASSFTGTGYEQYF. Written as DNA, the CDR3 is TGTGCCAGCAGTTTCACCGGGACAGGCTACGAGCAGTACTTC. The gene calls are TRBV6-2 or TRBV6-3 and TRBJ2-7, with 8 bases fitting TRBD1. From germline, CDR1 is MNHEY and CDR2 SVGEGT. The CDR3 is made up of 14 amino acids. Trimming removed 4 bases from V and 3 bases from J; junction bases left unmatched: 5.

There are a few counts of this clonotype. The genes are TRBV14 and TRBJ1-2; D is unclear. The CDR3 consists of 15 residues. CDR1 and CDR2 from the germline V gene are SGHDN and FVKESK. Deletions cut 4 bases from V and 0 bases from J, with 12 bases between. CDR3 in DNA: TGTGCCAGCAGCCGATATTCTCCAGCTAACTATGGCTACACCTTC. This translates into CASSRYSPANYGYTF.

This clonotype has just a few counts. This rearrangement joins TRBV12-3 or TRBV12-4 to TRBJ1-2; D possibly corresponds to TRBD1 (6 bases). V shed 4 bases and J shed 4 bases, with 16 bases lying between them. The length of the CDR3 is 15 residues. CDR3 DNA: TGTGCCAGCAGTTCCGGGGGGGCTGTCGTCTATGGCTACACCTTC. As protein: CASSSGGAVVYGYTF.

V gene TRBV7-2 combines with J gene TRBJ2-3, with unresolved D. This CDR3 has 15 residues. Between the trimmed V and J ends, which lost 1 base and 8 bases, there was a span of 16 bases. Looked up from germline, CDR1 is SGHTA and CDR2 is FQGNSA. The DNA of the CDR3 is TGTGCCAGCAGCTTAGTGGATCTGCTCCGTGGTACGCAGTATTTT. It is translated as CASSLVDLLRGTQYF.

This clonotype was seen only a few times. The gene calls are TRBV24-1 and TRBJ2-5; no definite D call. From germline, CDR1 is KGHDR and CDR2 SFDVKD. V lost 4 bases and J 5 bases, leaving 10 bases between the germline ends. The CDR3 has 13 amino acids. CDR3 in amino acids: CATSDPFEETQYF. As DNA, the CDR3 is TGTGCCACCAGTGACCCCTTCGAGGAGACCCAGTACTTC.

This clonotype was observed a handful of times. In nucleotides, the CDR3 is TGCGCCAGCAGCCCCACGGAGGGCTCCTACGAGCAGTACTTC. Its protein product is CASSPTEGSYEQYF. This chain connects TRBV4-3 to TRBJ2-7, with D possibly matching TRBD2 (6 bases). The V gene lost 4 bases and the J gene lost 0 bases, with 10 bases spanning the gap. CDR1 and CDR2 from the germline V gene are LGHNA and YSLEER. The CDR3 spans 14 residues.

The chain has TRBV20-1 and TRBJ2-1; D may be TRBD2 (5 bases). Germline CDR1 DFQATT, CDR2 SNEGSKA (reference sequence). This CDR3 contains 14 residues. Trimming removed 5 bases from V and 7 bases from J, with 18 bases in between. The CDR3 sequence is CSALNPLAINEQFF. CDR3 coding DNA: TGCAGTGCTCTGAACCCTTTAGCGATTAATGAGCAGTTCTTC.

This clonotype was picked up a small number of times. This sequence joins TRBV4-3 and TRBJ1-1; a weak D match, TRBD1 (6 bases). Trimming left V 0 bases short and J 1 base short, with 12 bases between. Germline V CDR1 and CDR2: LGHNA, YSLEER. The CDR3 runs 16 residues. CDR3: CASSQDISGANTEAFF. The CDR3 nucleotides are TGCGCCAGCAGCCAAGATATCTCAGGGGCGAACACTGAAGCTTTCTTT.

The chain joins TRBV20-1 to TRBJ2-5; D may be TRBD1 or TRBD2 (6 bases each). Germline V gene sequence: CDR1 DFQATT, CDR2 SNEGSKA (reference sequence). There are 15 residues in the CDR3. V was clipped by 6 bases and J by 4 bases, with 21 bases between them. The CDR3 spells CSAPLNGGPGETQYF. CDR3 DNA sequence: TGCAGTGCCCCCCTAAATGGGGGGCCTGGAGAGACCCAGTACTTC.

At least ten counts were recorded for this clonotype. CDR3 residues: CATSDLPRGPYNEQFF. The CDR3 nucleotides are TGTGCCACCAGTGATTTGCCCAGGGGGCCCTACAATGAGCAGTTCTTC. The V and J genes are TRBV24-1 and TRBJ2-1, with 8 bases lining up with TRBD1. The CDR3 is made up of 16 amino acids. Germline V lookup: CDR1 KGHDR, CDR2 SFDVKD. J lost 2 bases, V lost 0 bases, and 2 bases had no gene match.

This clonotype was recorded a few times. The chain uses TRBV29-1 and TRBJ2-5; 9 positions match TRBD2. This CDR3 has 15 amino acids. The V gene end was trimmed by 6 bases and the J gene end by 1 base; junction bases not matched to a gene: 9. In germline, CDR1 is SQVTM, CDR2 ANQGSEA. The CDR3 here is CSVKRGADFQETQYF. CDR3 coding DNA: TGCAGCGTCAAGCGGGGGGCCGACTTCCAAGAGACCCAGTACTTC. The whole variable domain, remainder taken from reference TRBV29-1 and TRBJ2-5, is SAVISQKPSRDICQRGTSLTIQCQVDSQVTMMFWYRQQPGQSLTLIATANQGSEATYESGFVIDKFPISRPNLTFSTLTVSNMSPEDSSIYLCSVKRGADFQETQYFGPGTRLLVL.

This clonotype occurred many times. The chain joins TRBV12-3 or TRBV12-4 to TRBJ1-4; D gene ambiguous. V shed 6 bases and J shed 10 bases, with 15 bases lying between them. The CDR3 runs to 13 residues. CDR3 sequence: CASSRPEGRKLFF. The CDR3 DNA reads TGTGCCAGCAGCCGCCCGGAGGGCCGAAAACTGTTTTTT.